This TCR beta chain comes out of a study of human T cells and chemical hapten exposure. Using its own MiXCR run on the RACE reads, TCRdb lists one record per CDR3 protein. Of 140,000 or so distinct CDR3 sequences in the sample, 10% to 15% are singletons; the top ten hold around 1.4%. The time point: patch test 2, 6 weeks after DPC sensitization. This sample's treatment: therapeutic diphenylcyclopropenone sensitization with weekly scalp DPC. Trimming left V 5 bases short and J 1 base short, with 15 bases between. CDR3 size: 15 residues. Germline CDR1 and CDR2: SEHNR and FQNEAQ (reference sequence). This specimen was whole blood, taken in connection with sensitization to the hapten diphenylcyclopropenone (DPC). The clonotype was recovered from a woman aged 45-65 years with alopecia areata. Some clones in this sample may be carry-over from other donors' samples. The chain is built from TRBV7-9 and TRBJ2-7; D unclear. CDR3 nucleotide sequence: TGTGCCAGCAGCCCGCCAGACCTTGGGTCCTACGAGCAGTACTTC. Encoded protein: CASSPPDLGSYEQYF.